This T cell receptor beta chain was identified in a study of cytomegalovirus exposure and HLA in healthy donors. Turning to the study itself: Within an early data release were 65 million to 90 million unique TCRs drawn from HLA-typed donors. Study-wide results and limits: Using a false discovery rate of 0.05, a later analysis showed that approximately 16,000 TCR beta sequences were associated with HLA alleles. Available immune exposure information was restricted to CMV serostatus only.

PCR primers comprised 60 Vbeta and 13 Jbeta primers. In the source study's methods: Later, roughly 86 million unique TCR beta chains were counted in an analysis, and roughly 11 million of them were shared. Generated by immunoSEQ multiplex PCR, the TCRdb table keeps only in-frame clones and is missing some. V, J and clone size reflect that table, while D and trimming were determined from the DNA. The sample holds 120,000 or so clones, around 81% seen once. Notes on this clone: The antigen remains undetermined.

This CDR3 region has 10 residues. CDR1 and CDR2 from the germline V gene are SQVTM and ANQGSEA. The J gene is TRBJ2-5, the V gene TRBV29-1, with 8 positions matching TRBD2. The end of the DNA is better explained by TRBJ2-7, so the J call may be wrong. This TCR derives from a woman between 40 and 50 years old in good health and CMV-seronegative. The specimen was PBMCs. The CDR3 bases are TGCAGCGCCGGGGGGGGCGAGCAGTACTTC. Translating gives CSAGGGEQYF.